There are a few counts of the clone carrying this T cell receptor beta chain. What it binds is unknown. Losses at the gene ends were 6 bases for V and 5 bases for J; bases not matched to a gene: 4. CDR1 and CDR2 (germline): MNHEY, SVGAGI. The CDR3 loop spans 13 amino acids. Time point here: week 11, during vaccination. Topical imiquimod accompanied each vaccine dose, which consisted of 300 ug of mutant IDH1 20-mer peptide. Produced via immunoSEQ multiplex PCR; TCRdb's table is partial and in-frame only. Seen here are under 65,000 clones, under 90% observed once, and the top ten hold about 6%. The source of the sample is a study of a mutant IDH1 vaccine in newly diagnosed glioma. Study in general: Scheduled for weeks 1, 3, 5, 7, 11, 15, 19 and 23, eight vaccinations were given to patients. Study results and caveats: Pseudoprogression apparently lacked any relation to changes in top peripheral T cell clonotypes.

The starting material was PBMCs, obtained from a glioma patient whose treatment included an IDH1 peptide vaccine. The clonotype comes from a man aged 45-65 years with glioma. This rearrangement joins TRBV6-5 to TRBJ1-3; 7 bases align to TRBD1. The CDR3 reads CASRTTGRNTIYF. CDR3 bases: TGTGCCAGCAGGACGACAGGGCGAAACACCATATATTTT.